This T cell receptor (beta chain) comes out of a study of ipilimumab plus nivolumab after autologous stem cell transplantation. Study-level information: Patients received a median of 5 ipilimumab and roughly 8 nivolumab doses. DLBCL patients had primary refractory or relapsed disease.

Checkpoint therapy with ipilimumab 1 mg/kg began 14 to 28 days after transplant. CDR3 length: 14 residues. Deletions cut 3 bases from V and 2 bases from J, with 11 bases between. The V gene's germline CDR1 is LNHDA and CDR2 SQIVND (reference sequence). TCRdb's table, derived via immunoSEQ multiplex PCR, lists solely in-frame clones and lacks some. The repertoire holds roughly 25,000 clones, about 82% seen once, with roughly 5.6% in the top ten. The rearrangement links TRBV19 to TRBJ2-7, with D tentatively TRBD1 (6 bases). The receptor was derived from a male donor with diffuse large B-cell lymphoma. The source was PBMCs, collected in a trial of ipilimumab plus nivolumab as post-transplant consolidation. CDR3 DNA sequence: TGTGCCAGTAGTATTAGGGACAACACCTACGAGCAGTACTTC. It is translated as CASSIRDNTYEQYF.